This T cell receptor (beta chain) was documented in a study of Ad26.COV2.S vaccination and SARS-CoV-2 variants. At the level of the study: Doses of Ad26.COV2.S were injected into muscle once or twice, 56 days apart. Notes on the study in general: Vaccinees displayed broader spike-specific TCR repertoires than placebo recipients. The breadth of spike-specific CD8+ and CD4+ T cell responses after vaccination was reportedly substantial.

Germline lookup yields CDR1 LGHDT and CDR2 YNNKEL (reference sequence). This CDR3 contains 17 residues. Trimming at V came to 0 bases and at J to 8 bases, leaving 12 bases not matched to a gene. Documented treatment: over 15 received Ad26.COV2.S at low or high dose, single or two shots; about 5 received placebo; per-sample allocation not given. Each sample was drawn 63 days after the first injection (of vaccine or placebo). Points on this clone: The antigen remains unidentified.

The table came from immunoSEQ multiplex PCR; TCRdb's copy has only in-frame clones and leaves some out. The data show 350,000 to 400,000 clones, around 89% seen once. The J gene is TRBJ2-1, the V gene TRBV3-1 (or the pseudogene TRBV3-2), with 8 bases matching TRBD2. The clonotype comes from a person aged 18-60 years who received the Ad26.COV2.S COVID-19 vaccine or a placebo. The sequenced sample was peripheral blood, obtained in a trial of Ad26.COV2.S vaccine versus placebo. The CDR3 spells CASSQEFAGGTSHEQFF. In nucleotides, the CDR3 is TGTGCCAGCAGCCAAGAGTTTGCGGGAGGTACGAGCCATGAGCAGTTCTTC.